This entry concerns a single TCR beta chain. This sample is part of a study of graft-versus-host responses after intestinal transplantation. Looking at the study overall: Transplant recipients had multivisceral, liver-intestinal, or isolated intestinal grafts. The study gave all recipients anti-thymocyte globulin induction, then tacrolimus and steroids for about three years.

TCRdb's copy holds only in-frame clones and misses some; the assay was immunoSEQ multiplex PCR. The profile covers some 23,000 clones, with roughly 94% appearing a single time and approximately 0.5% taken by the ten largest. From germline, CDR1 is LNHNV and CDR2 YYDKDF (reference sequence). Trimming removed 1 base from V and 0 bases from J, with 9 bases in between. The length of the CDR3 is 16 residues. This chain links TRBV15 with TRBJ1-4; D call uncertain. This clonotype was obtained from a human patient who received an intestinal transplant, so some T cells may come from the graft donor. Sequencing was performed on PBMCs, taken 156 days after intestinal transplant. CDR3 nucleotide sequence: TGTGCCACCAGCAGAGTTCTGGGAGCAACTAATGAAAAACTGTTTTTT. Its translation is CATSRVLGATNEKLFF.